The 26 T cell receptor beta chains below were found in one sample sequenced in a study of molecular identifiers for immune sequencing clone quantification. A single record per CDR3 protein comes from TCRdb applying MiXCR to the PCR reads. The sample lists roughly 630,000 distinct CDR3 sequences, around 25% seen once, with 0.78% in the top ten. Sequenced input: naive CD8+ T cells from blood, with Jurkat cell RNA spiked in. Indicated subset: FACS-sorted CD8+CD4-CCR7+CD45RA+ naive T cells. These receptor sequences come from a human donor in good health. Some libraries in this study had Jurkat cell RNA spiked in.

CDR3 DNA sequence: TGCAGTGCTAGAGATCTAACAGGGGCTCGCACAGATACGCAGTATTTT. Its translation is CSARDLTGARTDTQYF. The rearrangement joins TRBV20-1 to TRBJ2-3; 7 bases agree with TRBD1. The germline V gene has CDR1 DFQATT and CDR2 SNEGSKA (reference sequence). V shed 0 bases and J 1 base; nucleotides not matched to a gene: 7. The CDR3 extends over 16 amino acids.

This clonotype was found a few times. The chain couples TRBV5-6 to TRBJ1-1; D uncertain. The CDR3 length is 15 residues. The germline V gene encodes CDR1 SGHDT and CDR2 YYEEEE. V was pared by 0 bases and J by 4 bases, with 13 bases between. The DNA for the CDR3 is TGTGCCAGCAGCTTGGGGGGAGGACCCCCCACTGAAGCTTTCTTT. Its protein product is CASSLGGGPPTEAFF. The full variable domain, with the rest looked up from reference TRBV5-6 and TRBJ1-1, is DAGVTQSPTHLIKTRGQQVTLRCSPKSGHDTVSWYQQALGQGPQFIFQYYEEEERQRGNFPDRFSGHQFPNYSSELNVNALLLGDSALYLCASSLGGGPPTEAFFGQGTRLTVV.

There are many counts of this clonotype. The rearrangement uses TRBV9 and TRBJ2-3; a possible D gene is TRBD2 (5 bases). V was pared by 0 bases and J by 1 base, with 9 bases between. The CDR3 totals 15 residues. Germline assignment: CDR1 SGDLS and CDR2 YYNGEE. CDR3 protein: CASSVGGEGTDTQYF. CDR3 coding DNA: TGTGCCAGCAGCGTAGGGGGAGAGGGCACAGATACGCAGTATTTT.

This clonotype came up many times. The chain combines TRBV12-3 or TRBV12-4 with TRBJ2-3, with D possibly TRBD1 on 5 matching bases. CDR3 length equals 14 residues. V was cut by 6 bases and J by 1 base, with 11 bases left in between. The CDR3 sequence is CASRPTRGTDTQYF. For the CDR3, the DNA is TGTGCCAGCAGGCCCACCAGGGGCACAGATACGCAGTATTTT.

This clonotype was detected many times. The V call is TRBV18, the J call TRBJ1-2; tentatively, D is TRBD1 (6 bases). Germline V CDR1 and CDR2: KGHSH, LQKENI. The germline V and J ends were trimmed by 4 bases and 3 bases, with 12 bases remaining between them. This CDR3 region has 14 residues. The CDR3 DNA reads as TGTGCCAGCTCACAACGGGACACCTACTATGGCTACACCTTC. Protein: CASSQRDTYYGYTF.

There are many counts of this clonotype. The chain joins TRBV5-1 to TRBJ1-1; no firm D call. V gave up 0 bases and J gave up 1 base, with 10 bases separating them. This CDR3 has 15 amino acids. Looked up from germline, CDR1 is SGHRS and CDR2 is YFSETQ. CDR3 protein: CASSLAGPSNTEAFF. The CDR3, as DNA: TGCGCCAGCAGCTTGGCAGGACCGTCGAACACTGAAGCTTTCTTT.

The chain uses TRBV5-8 and TRBJ1-5; possible D gene TRBD1, 5 bases. The CDR3 spans 17 residues. The germline V and J ends were trimmed by 4 bases and 4 bases, with 21 bases remaining between them. Germline V gene sequence: CDR1 SGHTS, CDR2 YDEGEE. CDR3 coding DNA: TGTGCCAGCAGCCCCGACAGAATTCGGGCCCTAAATCAGCCCCAGCATTTT. As protein: CASSPDRIRALNQPQHF.

This clonotype has a count of ten or more. This rearrangement joins TRBV2 to TRBJ1-1; a weak D match, TRBD1 (6 bases). Germline V CDR1 and CDR2: SNHLY, FYNNEI. CDR3 length: 14 residues. Deletions cut 3 bases from V and 0 bases from J, with 8 bases between. The CDR3 DNA follows: TGTGCCAGCAGTGAGGGGGGCCTGAACACTGAAGCTTTCTTT. This encodes CASSEGGLNTEAFF.

This clonotype was seen at least ten times. The chain employs TRBV7-9 and TRBJ1-2, with D maybe TRBD1 (5 bases). The CDR3 is 14 residues long. Germline CDR1 SEHNR, CDR2 FQNEAQ (reference sequence). The ends were cut back, 2 bases at V and 3 bases at J, with 10 bases in the middle. The DNA of the CDR3 is TGTGCCAGCAGCTTACAGGGAAGTGACTATGGCTACACCTTC. This sequence encodes CASSLQGSDYGYTF.

The rearrangement uses TRBV25-1 and TRBJ1-4; TRBD1 agrees at 7 bases. The CDR3 has 14 residues. The V gene's germline CDR1 is MGHDK and CDR2 SYGVNS. V lost 6 bases, J lost 0 bases, and 1 base stayed unmatched. The CDR3 DNA follows: TGTGCCAGCAGGGGACAGCCAACTAATGAAAAACTGTTTTTT. Translation gives CASRGQPTNEKLFF.

The chain is built from TRBV27 and TRBJ2-7; the match to TRBD1 covers 8 bases. The V gene's germline CDR1 is MNHEY and CDR2 SMNVEV (reference sequence). Trimming took 6 bases from V and 2 from J; bases not matched to a gene: 12. The length of the CDR3 is 16 residues. The chain's CDR3 is CASRSRTGSSAYEQYF. The CDR3 DNA reads TGTGCCAGCAGGAGTCGGACAGGGAGTTCGGCCTACGAGCAGTACTTC.

This clonotype was seen ten or more times. The chain uses TRBV7-9 and TRBJ2-3, with TRBD1 matching 8 bases. V trimming: 2 bases; J trimming: 2 bases; junction bases outside the gene matches: 12. The CDR3 contains 18 residues. Per germline, CDR1 SEHNR and CDR2 FQNEAQ (reference sequence). DNA of the CDR3: TGTGCCAGCAGCTTAATAACGCGTACGACAGGGGCCACAGATACGCAGTATTTT. Protein product: CASSLITRTTGATDTQYF.

This clonotype was detected a few times. This chain uses TRBV7-9 with TRBJ1-2; D not resolved. Germline loops: CDR1 SEHNR, CDR2 FQNEAQ (reference sequence). This CDR3 contains 14 residues. Trimming removed 2 bases at V and 5 bases at J, with 12 bases between. CDR3 sequence (DNA): TGTGCCAGCAGCTTAATGTCTGCGGATTATGGCTACACCTTC. It translates to CASSLMSADYGYTF.

This chain joins TRBV2 and TRBJ2-7, with D perhaps TRBD1 (6 bases). V lost 2 bases to trimming and J lost 13 bases, with 12 bases between them. Germline V CDR1 and CDR2: SNHLY, FYNNEI. CDR3 length equals 11 residues. CDR3 in amino acids: CASSELQGSYF. In DNA, the CDR3 is TGTGCCAGCAGTGAACTTCAGGGGAGTTACTTC.

This clonotype has more than one count but fewer than ten. The chain carries TRBV3-1 and TRBJ2-5; D ambiguous. Looked up from germline, CDR1 is LGHDT and CDR2 is YNNKEL (reference sequence). CDR3 size: 15 residues. Trimming shortened V by 0 bases and J by 1 base, and 9 bases separated the two germline ends. CDR3 loop: CASSQEQAVQETQYF. In nucleotides, the CDR3 is TGTGCCAGCAGCCAAGAGCAGGCGGTCCAAGAGACCCAGTACTTC.

A few counts support this clonotype. The V and J genes are TRBV7-9 and TRBJ2-1; 14 positions agree with TRBD2. The CDR3 loop spans 18 amino acids. V lost 5 bases and J lost 0; bases outside the gene matches: 6. The germline V gene has CDR1 SEHNR and CDR2 FQNEAQ (reference sequence). The CDR3 loop reads CASSRGTSGGYSYNEQFF. CDR3 in DNA: TGTGCCAGCAGCCGCGGGACTAGCGGGGGCTACTCCTACAATGAGCAGTTCTTC.

With respect to this clonotype: One base away lies a much larger clone, so this may be a sequencing read error. The chain links TRBV7-9 to TRBJ1-1; D not certain. The CDR3 is made up of 13 amino acids. From germline, CDR1 is SEHNR and CDR2 FQNEAQ (reference sequence). CDR3 coding DNA: TGTGCCGGCAGCCTAGGGCATGGCACTGAAGCTTTCTTT. Translated, it gives CAGSLGHGTEAFF.

This clonotype has at least ten counts. CDR3 residues: CASSLGALVDTQYF. CDR3 coding DNA: TGTGCCAGCAGCTTGGGTGCCTTGGTCGATACGCAGTATTTT. The chain combines TRBV5-6 with TRBJ2-3; D remains unclear. The CDR3 is 14 residues long. The germline V gene has CDR1 SGHDT and CDR2 YYEEEE. V shed 0 bases and J shed 6 bases, with 11 bases lying between them. Together with reference TRBV5-6 and TRBJ2-3, the CDR3 gives the full variable domain: DAGVTQSPTHLIKTRGQQVTLRCSPKSGHDTVSWYQQALGQGPQFIFQYYEEEERQRGNFPDRFSGHQFPNYSSELNVNALLLGDSALYLCASSLGALVDTQYFGPGTRLTVL.

On this clonotype: At one of its ends the junction is not consistent with the germline gene, which may arise from a read error. This chain joins TRBV28 and TRBJ2-5; 8 bases map to TRBD1. This CDR3 is built from 16 residues. CDR1 is MDHEN and CDR2 is SYDVKM in the germline V gene. DNA of the CDR3: TGTGCCAGCAGCGCCCTGGACAGGGCCCGGCAAGACACCCACTACTTC. Protein: CASSALDRARQDTHYF.

There are many counts of this clonotype. V is TRBV5-4 and J is TRBJ2-2; 9 nucleotides line up with TRBD1. This CDR3 is 14 amino acids long. Germline V CDR1 and CDR2: SGHNT, YYREEE (reference sequence). V lost 4 bases to trimming and J lost 6 bases; unmatched junction nucleotides: 4. The CDR3 DNA follows: TGTGCCAGCAGCCCGGGGACAGGGTCCGGGGAGCTGTTTTTT. Translating it yields CASSPGTGSGELFF. The variable domain in full, with the rest retrieved from reference TRBV5-4 and TRBJ2-2, is ETGVTQSPTHLIKTRGQQVTLRCSSQSGHNTVSWYQQALGQGPQFIFQYYREEENGRGNFPPRFSGLQFPNYSSELNVNALELDDSALYLCASSPGTGSGELFFGEGSRLTVL.

The chain links TRBV27 to TRBJ1-6; a weak D match, TRBD1 (5 bases). CDR1 MNHEY and CDR2 SMNVEV come from the germline V gene (reference sequence). CDR3 length: 16 amino acids. The ends were cut back, 5 bases at V and 9 bases at J, with 20 bases in the middle. CDR3 nucleotides: TGTGCCAGCAGTACAACCCTGGACGGGGCCGGTTCACCCCTCCACTTT. Translated, it gives CASSTTLDGAGSPLHF.

This clonotype has a handful of counts. This chain uses TRBV9 with TRBJ2-3; 9 bases match TRBD1. The CDR3 consists of 14 residues. Germline V gene data show CDR1 as SGDLS and CDR2 as YYNGEE. With 3 bases clipped from V and 4 bases from J, the junction kept 3 bases outside the gene matches. The CDR3 region is CASSGQGVADTQYF. In DNA form, the CDR3 reads TGTGCCAGCAGCGGACAGGGGGTGGCAGATACGCAGTATTTT.

In this sample, this clonotype turned up many times. The chain recombines TRBV7-3 with TRBJ2-1; 8 bases match TRBD1. Germline V CDR1 and CDR2: SGHTA, FQGTGA. CDR3 length: 15 amino acids. The V segment lost 4 bases and the J segment 1 base; nucleotides outside the gene matches: 3. The CDR3 loop is CASSYTGGSYNEQFF. The DNA for the CDR3 is TGTGCCAGCAGCTACACAGGGGGGTCCTACAATGAGCAGTTCTTC.

The chain uses TRBV12-5 and TRBJ2-7; 8 bases line up with TRBD1. The CDR3 sequence is 18 residues long. J gave up 1 base and V 2 bases, and 13 bases lay outside the gene matches. Germline assignment: CDR1 LGHNT and CDR2 FRNRAP. CDR3 sequence (DNA): TGTGCTAGTGGTTTGTCCGCAGGGGGACAGGCGTTTTCCTACGAGCAGTACTTC. As protein: CASGLSAGGQAFSYEQYF.

This clonotype was recorded at least ten times. The V and J genes are TRBV5-6 and TRBJ2-4; possible D gene TRBD2, 6 bases. This CDR3 spans 16 amino acids. V lost 4 bases, J lost 0 bases, and 14 bases lay in between. The germline V gene encodes CDR1 SGHDT and CDR2 YYEEEE. CDR3 region: CASSPQGLLAKNIQYF. As DNA, the CDR3 is TGTGCCAGCAGCCCCCAGGGACTCTTAGCCAAAAACATTCAGTACTTC.

This clonotype was detected only a few times. The chain has TRBV13 and TRBJ1-2, with 7 bases aligning to TRBD1. The germline gives CDR1 PRHDT, CDR2 FYEKMQ (reference sequence). V gave up 5 bases and J gave up 0 bases; unmatched junction bases: 9. The CDR3 is 16 amino acids. CDR3 in amino acids: CASSDRDRPSNYGYTF. In DNA, the CDR3 is TGTGCCAGCAGCGACCGGGACAGACCTTCTAACTATGGCTACACCTTC.